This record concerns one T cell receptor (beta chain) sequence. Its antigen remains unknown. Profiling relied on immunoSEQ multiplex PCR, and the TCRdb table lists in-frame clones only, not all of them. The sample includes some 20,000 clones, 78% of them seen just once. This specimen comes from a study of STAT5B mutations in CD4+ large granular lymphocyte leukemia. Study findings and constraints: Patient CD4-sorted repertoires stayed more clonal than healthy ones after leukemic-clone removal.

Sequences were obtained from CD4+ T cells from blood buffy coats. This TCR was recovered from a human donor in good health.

The CDR3, as DNA: TGCAGCGGCTCACTGGGGGGACAGGGGGCGATTACGCAGTATTTT. It encodes CSGSLGGQGAITQYF. The genes are TRBV29-1 and TRBJ2-3; TRBD1 agrees at 12 bases. The CDR3 consists of 15 residues. J gave up 8 bases and V 7 bases, and 13 bases lay outside the gene matches. Germline CDR1 and CDR2: SQVTM and ANQGSEA.